The 25 T cell receptor beta chains listed next were all sequenced from one sample in a study of blood T cell repertoires in COVID-19 (dated by TCRdb to about 2020). The library came from the immunoSEQ multiplex PCR assay. TCRdb provides this immuneACCESS table in a form limited to in-frame rearrangements. Some clones are lacking; in checked studies, under half of them reflect an unresolved V gene, and why the rest are absent is not known. The sample records 200,000 to 250,000 clones, 65% to 85% of which are singletons. Of the sample, roughly 13% is held by the ten largest clones. The material sequenced was peripheral blood. These receptors came from a human donor in a cohort sampled during active COVID-19.

V usage is TRBV7-9 and J usage is TRBJ2-1; D is perhaps TRBD2 (5 bases). Germline-derived CDR1 and CDR2 are SEHNR and FQNEAQ (reference sequence). Trimming removed 5 bases at V and 3 bases at J, with 14 bases between. CDR3 size: 15 residues. CDR3 in amino acids: CASSPNEGRYNEQFF. CDR3 bases: TGTGCCAGCAGCCCTAATGAGGGCCGCTACAATGAGCAGTTCTTC.

V gene TRBV29-1 combines with J gene TRBJ2-1; no definite D call. Germline assignment: CDR1 SQVTM and CDR2 ANQGSEA. With 5 bases removed from V and 9 bases from J, the gap between germline ends came to 8 bases. The CDR3 loop spans 10 amino acids. Here the CDR3 reads CSVHITEQFF. CDR3 in DNA: TGCAGCGTTCACATTACTGAGCAGTTCTTC.

The chain joins TRBV4-3 to TRBJ1-5; possible D gene TRBD1, 6 bases. This CDR3 is 15 amino acids long. Germline loops: CDR1 LGHNA, CDR2 YSLEER. With 2 bases removed from V and 2 bases from J, the gap between germline ends came to 10 bases. The chain's CDR3 is CASSQTQGRNQPQHF. The CDR3 DNA reads as TGCGCCAGCAGCCAAACACAGGGTCGCAATCAGCCCCAGCATTTT.

This chain links TRBV28 with TRBJ1-1; tentatively, D is TRBD1 (6 bases). CDR1 MDHEN and CDR2 SYDVKM come from the germline V gene. The CDR3 runs 15 residues. The germline V and J ends were trimmed by 7 bases and 0 bases, with 15 bases remaining between them. This chain's CDR3 is CASTPSGQLNTEAFF. The CDR3 DNA follows: TGTGCCAGCACTCCTTCCGGACAGTTGAACACTGAAGCTTTCTTT.

This sequence joins TRBV6-6 and TRBJ1-5; D gene uncertain. The CDR3 contains 12 residues. The V gene lost 8 bases and the J gene lost 4 bases, with 9 bases spanning the gap. Germline V CDR1 and CDR2: MNHNY, SVGAGI (reference sequence). CDR3 residues: CASGRQNQPQHF. The CDR3 nucleotides are TGTGCCAGCGGTCGGCAGAATCAGCCCCAGCATTTT.

V and J are TRBV6-5 and TRBJ1-2, with a possible D match to TRBD1 (6 bases). Germline values: CDR1 MNHEY, CDR2 SVGAGI. CDR3 length: 14 amino acids. Trimming took off 7 bases at V and 6 bases at J, with 18 bases between the two ends. The CDR3 nucleotides read TGTGCCAGCACCCCACAGGGAAGCAGGAATGGCTACACCTTC. It encodes CASTPQGSRNGYTF.

V gene TRBV7-2 combines with J gene TRBJ2-1; 7 bases fit TRBD2. The CDR3 spans 16 residues. V shed 1 base and J 4 bases; nucleotides not matched to a gene: 7. Germline assignment: CDR1 SGHTA and CDR2 FQGNSA. The CDR3 coding sequence is TGTGCCAGCAGCTTAGACGCGGGAGCCTCTTACAATGAGCAGTTCTTC. Its translation: CASSLDAGASYNEQFF.

The table lists this clone with a few counts. The chain couples TRBV19 to TRBJ2-1; TRBD1 is a possible D gene (6 bases). The CDR3 extends over 14 amino acids. CDR1 and CDR2 (germline): LNHDA, SQIVND (reference sequence). Trimming removed 7 bases from V and 4 bases from J, with 14 bases in between. CDR3 region: CASTPGRGYNEQFF. CDR3 bases: TGTGCCAGTACCCCAGGCAGGGGTTACAATGAGCAGTTCTTC. Looking up the rest from reference TRBV19 and TRBJ2-1 gives the full variable domain: DGGITQSPKYLFRKEGQNVTLSCEQNLNHDAMYWYRQDPGQGLRLIYYSQIVNDFQKGDIAEGYSVSREKKESFPLTVTSAQKNPTAFYLCASTPGRGYNEQFFGPGTRLTVL.

The rearrangement joins TRBV15 to TRBJ2-1; 10 nucleotides match TRBD2. After removal of 4 bases from V and 6 bases from J, the junction contained 12 bases not matched to a gene. The CDR3 totals 17 residues. The V gene's germline CDR1 is LNHNV and CDR2 YYDKDF (reference sequence). The CDR3 DNA sequence: TGTGCCACCAGCAAGGAACCTAGCGGGAGAAGTGGCAATGAGCAGTTCTTC. As protein: CATSKEPSGRSGNEQFF.

This clone was found a few times. CDR3 DNA: TGTGCCAGCAGAACGGACAGGGATCGTTGGGGAGGCTACACCTTC. It specifies CASRTDRDRWGGYTF. The chain combines TRBV28 with TRBJ1-2; 8 nucleotides align to TRBD1. CDR3 size: 15 residues. The junction had 14 bases not matched to a gene; V was cut back by 6 bases and J by 8 bases. Germline loops: CDR1 MDHEN, CDR2 SYDVKM.

This chain connects TRBV18 to TRBJ2-7; D unresolved. The germline CDR1 and CDR2 sequences are KGHSH and LQKENI. Trimming pared 3 bases from V and 3 bases from J, leaving 12 bases between. The CDR3 covers 14 residues. The CDR3 reads CASSPAATGYEQYF. The CDR3 coding sequence is TGTGCCAGCTCACCGGCCGCTACGGGCTACGAGCAGTACTTC.

The V call is TRBV28, the J call TRBJ2-1; 15 nucleotides line up with TRBD2. The germline gives CDR1 MDHEN, CDR2 SYDVKM. The ends lost 11 bases at V and 6 bases at J; junction bases unmatched: 5. The CDR3 runs 14 residues. CDR3 protein: CASGLAGGPNEQFF. Written as DNA, the CDR3 is TGTGCCTCCGGACTAGCGGGGGGGCCCAATGAGCAGTTCTTC.

This rearrangement joins TRBV5-1 to TRBJ1-2, with D perhaps TRBD1 (6 bases). Trimming shortened V by 4 bases and J by 3 bases, and 16 bases separated the two germline ends. CDR3 length equals 15 residues. Germline V gene data show CDR1 as SGHRS and CDR2 as YFSETQ. The CDR3 DNA is TGCGCCAGCAGCAACTTAGGGGGAGTCGACTATGGCTACACCTTC. It translates to CASSNLGGVDYGYTF.

The genes are TRBV2 and TRBJ1-6; D gene uncertain. Trimming removed 5 bases from V and 8 bases from J, with 10 bases in between. CDR1 and CDR2 from the germline V gene are SNHLY and FYNNEI. CDR3 size: 13 residues. CDR3: CASSLRGDSPLHF. Here the CDR3 DNA reads TGTGCCAGCAGTCTGCGCGGGGATTCACCCCTCCACTTT.

This chain connects TRBV27 to TRBJ2-5; 11 bases align to TRBD2. V lost 5 bases and J lost 5; bases outside the gene matches: 13. Germline values: CDR1 MNHEY, CDR2 SMNVEV (reference sequence). This CDR3 has 17 residues. The CDR3 nucleotides read TGTGCCAGCAGTCCTATCTTCACTAGCGGGAGTGGTGAGACCCAGTACTTC. This codes for CASSPIFTSGSGETQYF.

The chain recombines TRBV20-1 with TRBJ2-3, with D unresolved. This CDR3 comprises 10 residues. Germline CDR1 reads DFQATT; CDR2 reads SNEGSKA (reference sequence). The V gene lost 2 bases and the J gene lost 6 bases, with 3 bases spanning the gap. The CDR3 is CSARPDTQYF. CDR3 bases: TGCAGTGCTAGACCGGATACGCAGTATTTT.

For the CDR3, the DNA is TGTGCCACCGGAGAAACAGGCCTTAATTCACCCCTCCACTTT. Translation gives CATGETGLNSPLHF. The chain has TRBV6-5 and TRBJ1-6, with D possibly matching TRBD1 (5 bases). This CDR3 is 14 amino acids long. V lost 10 bases and J 6 bases, leaving 16 bases between the germline ends. From germline, CDR1 is MNHEY and CDR2 SVGAGI.

This clone was counted a single time. The chain carries TRBV28 and TRBJ1-1; D perhaps matches TRBD1 (5 bases). The CDR3 sequence is 16 residues long. Deletions cut 6 bases from V and 5 bases from J, with 22 bases between. In germline, CDR1 is MDHEN, CDR2 SYDVKM. CDR3 sequence reads: CASSRYRGGGKTEAFF. CDR3 coding DNA: TGTGCCAGCAGCCGGTATAGGGGCGGGGGGAAGACTGAAGCTTTCTTT.

The genes are TRBV5-1 and TRBJ2-3, with 10 bases matching TRBD2. This CDR3 contains 17 residues. Trimming cost V 0 bases and J 4 bases; bases outside gene matches: 8. Per germline, CDR1 SGHRS and CDR2 YFSETQ. The chain's CDR3 is CASSLATSGIVADTQYF. DNA of the CDR3: TGCGCCAGCAGCTTGGCAACTAGCGGGATCGTCGCAGATACGCAGTATTTT.

This rearrangement joins TRBV18 to TRBJ1-4; D perhaps matches TRBD1 (6 bases). V lost 3 bases to trimming and J lost 4 bases, with 12 bases between them. CDR1 and CDR2 from the germline V gene are KGHSH and LQKENI. CDR3 size: 15 residues. CDR3 protein: CASSPEGDVNEKLFF. DNA of the CDR3: TGTGCCAGCTCACCCGAGGGGGACGTTAATGAAAAACTGTTTTTT.

This clone was observed a handful of times. The sample has other DNA sequences that encode this CDR3 too. This sequence joins TRBV7-9 and TRBJ1-1; 7 nucleotides align to TRBD1. Germline CDR1 is SEHNR and CDR2 is FQNEAQ (reference sequence). The CDR3 has 14 amino acids. With 2 bases clipped from V and 1 base from J, the junction kept 1 base outside the gene matches. CDR3 DNA sequence: TGTGCCAGCAGCTTATCAGGGGGGAACACTGAAGCTTTCTTT. This sequence encodes CASSLSGGNTEAFF.

The rearrangement links TRBV6-6 to TRBJ1-5, with D possibly being TRBD1 (5 bases). Trimming pared 2 bases from V and 3 bases from J, leaving 11 bases between. Germline V gene lookup returns CDR1 MNHNY and CDR2 SVGAGI (reference sequence). The CDR3 totals 15 residues. CDR3 nucleotides: TGTGCCAGCAGTTACCCCCAGGGAAACAATCAGCCCCAGCATTTT. Its translation: CASSYPQGNNQPQHF.

The chain has TRBV29-1 and TRBJ2-1; the match to TRBD2 covers 7 bases. The CDR3 has 15 residues. V was clipped by 0 bases and J by 0 bases; unmatched bases: 2. From germline, CDR1 is SQVTM and CDR2 ANQGSEA. The CDR3 nucleotides read TGCAGCGTTGAAGAGGGACTACGCTCCTACAATGAGCAGTTCTTC. It encodes CSVEEGLRSYNEQFF.

This clone was seen a single time. The V gene is TRBV7-2, the J gene TRBJ2-5; D perhaps matches TRBD1 (8 bases). The CDR3 runs 16 residues. Germline CDR1 SGHTA, CDR2 FQGNSA. V lost 1 base to trimming and J lost 4 bases, with 16 bases between them. The CDR3 sequence: CASSLVGGTGRETQYF. Here the CDR3 DNA reads TGTGCCAGCAGCTTAGTCGGGGGGACAGGAAGAGAGACCCAGTACTTC.

This clone was seen only once. The chain couples TRBV7-9 to TRBJ2-3; the match to TRBD2 covers 10 bases. The trim removed 4 bases at V and 2 bases at J, leaving 9 bases unmatched. The CDR3 spans 17 residues. Germline V gene lookup returns CDR1 SEHNR and CDR2 FQNEAQ (reference sequence). The CDR3 reads CASSSWGAGGITDTQYF. In DNA form, the CDR3 reads TGTGCCAGCAGCTCTTGGGGAGCGGGGGGGATCACAGATACGCAGTATTTT.